This T cell receptor (beta chain) was found in a study of T cell responses to AZD1222 COVID-19 vaccine. Findings and limits, study-wide: With two AZD1222 doses given, Spike-specific TCR breadth and depth both rose.

Second-dose recipients at about 4 or about 12 weeks were treated as one pooled group. TCRdb's copy holds only in-frame clones and misses some; the assay was immunoSEQ multiplex PCR. The profile covers some 74,000 clones, with 70% to 90% appearing a single time and roughly 1.2% taken by the ten largest. This clone was recorded a few times. Its matching antigen is unknown. This TCR was sampled from an adult who received the AZD1222 COVID-19 vaccine. The sequenced sample was peripheral blood, obtained 28 days after the second AZD1222 dose.

CDR3 amino acids: CASSFAGNTEAFF. CDR3 sequence (DNA): TGTGCCAGCAGCTTTGCAGGGAACACTGAAGCTTTCTTT. The chain is built from TRBV7-9 and TRBJ1-1; unclear D gene. V was trimmed by 3 bases and J by 1 base, leaving 6 bases between them. Germline V CDR1 and CDR2: SEHNR, FQNEAQ (reference sequence). This CDR3 comprises 13 residues.